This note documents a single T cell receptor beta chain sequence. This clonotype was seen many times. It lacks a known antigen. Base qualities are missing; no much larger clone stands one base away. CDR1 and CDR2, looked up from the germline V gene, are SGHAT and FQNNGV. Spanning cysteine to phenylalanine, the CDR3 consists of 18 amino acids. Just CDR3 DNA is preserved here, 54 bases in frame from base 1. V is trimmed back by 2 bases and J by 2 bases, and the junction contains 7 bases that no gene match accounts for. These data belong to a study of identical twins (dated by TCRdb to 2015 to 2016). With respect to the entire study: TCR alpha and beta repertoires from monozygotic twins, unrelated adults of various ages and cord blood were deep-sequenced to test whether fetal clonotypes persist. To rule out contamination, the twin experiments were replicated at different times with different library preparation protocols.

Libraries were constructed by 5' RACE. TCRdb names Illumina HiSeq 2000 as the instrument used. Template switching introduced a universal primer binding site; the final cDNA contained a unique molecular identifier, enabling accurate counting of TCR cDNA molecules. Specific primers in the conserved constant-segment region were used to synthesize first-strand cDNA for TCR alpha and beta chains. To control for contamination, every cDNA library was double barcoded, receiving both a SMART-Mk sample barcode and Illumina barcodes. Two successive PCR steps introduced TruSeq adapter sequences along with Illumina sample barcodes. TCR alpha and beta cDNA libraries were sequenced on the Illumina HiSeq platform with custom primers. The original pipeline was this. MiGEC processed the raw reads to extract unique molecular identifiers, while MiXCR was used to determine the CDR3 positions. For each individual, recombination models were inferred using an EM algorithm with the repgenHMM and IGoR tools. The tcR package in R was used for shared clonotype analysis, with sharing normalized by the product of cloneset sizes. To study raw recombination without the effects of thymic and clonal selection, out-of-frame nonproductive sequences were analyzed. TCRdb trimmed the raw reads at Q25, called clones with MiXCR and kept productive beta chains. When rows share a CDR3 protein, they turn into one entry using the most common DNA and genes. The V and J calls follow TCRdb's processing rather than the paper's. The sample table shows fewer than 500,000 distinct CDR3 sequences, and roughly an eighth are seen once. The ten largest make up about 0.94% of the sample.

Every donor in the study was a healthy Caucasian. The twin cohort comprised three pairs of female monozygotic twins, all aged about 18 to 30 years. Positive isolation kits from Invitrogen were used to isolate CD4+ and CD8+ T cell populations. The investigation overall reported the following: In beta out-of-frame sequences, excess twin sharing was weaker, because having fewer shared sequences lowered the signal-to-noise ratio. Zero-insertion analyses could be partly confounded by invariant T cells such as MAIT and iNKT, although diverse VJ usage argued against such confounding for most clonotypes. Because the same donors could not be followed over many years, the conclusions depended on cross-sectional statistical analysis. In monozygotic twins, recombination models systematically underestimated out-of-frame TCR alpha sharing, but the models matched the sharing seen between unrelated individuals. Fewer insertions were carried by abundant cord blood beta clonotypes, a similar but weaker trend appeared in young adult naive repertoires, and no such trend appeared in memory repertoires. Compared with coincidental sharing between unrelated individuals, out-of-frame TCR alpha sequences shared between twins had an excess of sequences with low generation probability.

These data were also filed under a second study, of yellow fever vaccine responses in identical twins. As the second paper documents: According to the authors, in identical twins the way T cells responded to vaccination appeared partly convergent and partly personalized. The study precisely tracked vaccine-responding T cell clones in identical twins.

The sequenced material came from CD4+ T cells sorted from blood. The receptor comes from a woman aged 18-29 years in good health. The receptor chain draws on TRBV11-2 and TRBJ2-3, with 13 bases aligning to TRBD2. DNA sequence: TGTGCCAGCAGCTTAATTGGGGGGACTAGCGGGACCACAGATACGCAGTATTTT. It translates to CASSLIGGTSGTTDTQYF.